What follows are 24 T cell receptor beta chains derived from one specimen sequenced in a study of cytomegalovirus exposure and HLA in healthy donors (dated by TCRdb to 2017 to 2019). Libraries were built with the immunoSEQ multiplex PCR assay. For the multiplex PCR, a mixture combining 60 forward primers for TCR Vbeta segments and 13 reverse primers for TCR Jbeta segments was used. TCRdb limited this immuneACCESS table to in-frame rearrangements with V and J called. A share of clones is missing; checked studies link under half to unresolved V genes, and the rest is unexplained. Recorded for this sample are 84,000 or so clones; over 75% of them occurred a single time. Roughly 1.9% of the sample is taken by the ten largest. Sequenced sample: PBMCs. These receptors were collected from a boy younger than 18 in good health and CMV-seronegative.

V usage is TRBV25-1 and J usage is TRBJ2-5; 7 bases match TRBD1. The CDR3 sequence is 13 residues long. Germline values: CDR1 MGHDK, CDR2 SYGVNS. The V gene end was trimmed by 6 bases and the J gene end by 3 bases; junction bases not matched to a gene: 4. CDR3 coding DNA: TGTGCCAGCAGGTTCACAGGGGAAGAGACCCAGTACTTC. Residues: CASRFTGEETQYF.

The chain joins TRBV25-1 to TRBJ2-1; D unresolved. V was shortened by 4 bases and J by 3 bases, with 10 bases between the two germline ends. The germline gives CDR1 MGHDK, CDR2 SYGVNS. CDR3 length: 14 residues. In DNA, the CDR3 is TGTGCCAGCAGTGGCGTCTTATACTACAATGAGCAGTTCTTC. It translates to CASSGVLYYNEQFF.

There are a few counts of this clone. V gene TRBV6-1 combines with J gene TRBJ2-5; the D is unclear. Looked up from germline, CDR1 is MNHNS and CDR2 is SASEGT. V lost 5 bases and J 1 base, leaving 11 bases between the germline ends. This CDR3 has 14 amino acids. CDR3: CASSQDNTQETQYF. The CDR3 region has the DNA TGTGCCAGCAGTCAAGACAATACCCAAGAGACCCAGTACTTC.

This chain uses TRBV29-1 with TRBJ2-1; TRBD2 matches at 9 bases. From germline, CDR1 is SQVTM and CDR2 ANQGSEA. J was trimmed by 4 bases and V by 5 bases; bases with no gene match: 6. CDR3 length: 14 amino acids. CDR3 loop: CSVQTSGSYNEQFF. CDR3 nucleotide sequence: TGCAGCGTTCAGACTAGCGGTAGTTACAATGAGCAGTTCTTC.

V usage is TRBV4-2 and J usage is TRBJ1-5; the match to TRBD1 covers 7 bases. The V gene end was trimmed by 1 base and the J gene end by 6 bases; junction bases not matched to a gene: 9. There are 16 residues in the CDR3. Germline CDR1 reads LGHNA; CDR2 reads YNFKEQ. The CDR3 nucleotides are TGTGCCAGCAGCCAAGTCACGACAGGGAGGTTTCAGCCCCAGCATTTT. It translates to CASSQVTTGRFQPQHF.

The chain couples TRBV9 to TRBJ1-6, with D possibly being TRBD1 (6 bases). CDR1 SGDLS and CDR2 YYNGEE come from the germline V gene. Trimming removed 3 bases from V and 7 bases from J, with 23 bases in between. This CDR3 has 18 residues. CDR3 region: CASSGNLGGGERNSPLHF. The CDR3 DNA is TGTGCCAGCAGCGGAAATTTGGGAGGGGGGGAAAGGAATTCACCCCTCCACTTT.

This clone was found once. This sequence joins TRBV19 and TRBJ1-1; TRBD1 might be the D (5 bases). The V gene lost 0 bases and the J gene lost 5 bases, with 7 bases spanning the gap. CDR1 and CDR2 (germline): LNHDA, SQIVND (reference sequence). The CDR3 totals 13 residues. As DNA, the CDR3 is TGTGCCAGTAGTATAGAGGAGGGGACTGAAGCTTTCTTT. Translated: CASSIEEGTEAFF.

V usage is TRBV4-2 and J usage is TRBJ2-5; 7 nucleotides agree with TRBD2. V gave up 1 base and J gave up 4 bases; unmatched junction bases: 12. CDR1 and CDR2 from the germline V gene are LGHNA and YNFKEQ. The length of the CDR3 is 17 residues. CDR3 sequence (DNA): TGTGCCAGCAGCCAAGCTCGTGGGGGGGGTTTGGTAGAGACCCAGTACTTC. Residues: CASSQARGGGLVETQYF.

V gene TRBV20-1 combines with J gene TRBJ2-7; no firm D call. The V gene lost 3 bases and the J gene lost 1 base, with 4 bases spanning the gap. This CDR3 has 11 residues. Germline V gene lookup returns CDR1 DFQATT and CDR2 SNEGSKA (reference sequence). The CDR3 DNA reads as TGCAGTGCTAGCGCGTCCTACGAGCAGTACTTC. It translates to CSASASYEQYF.

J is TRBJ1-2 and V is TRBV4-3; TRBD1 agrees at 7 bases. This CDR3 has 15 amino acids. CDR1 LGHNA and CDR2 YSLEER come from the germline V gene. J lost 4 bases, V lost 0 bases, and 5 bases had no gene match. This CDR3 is CASSQDRGGIYGYTF. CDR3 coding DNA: TGCGCCAGCAGCCAAGATCGAGGGGGCATCTATGGCTACACCTTC.

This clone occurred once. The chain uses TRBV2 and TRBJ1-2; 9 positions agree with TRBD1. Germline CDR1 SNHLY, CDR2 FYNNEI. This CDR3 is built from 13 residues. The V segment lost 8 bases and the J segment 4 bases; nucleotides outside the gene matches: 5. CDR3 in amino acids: CASASQGAYGYTF. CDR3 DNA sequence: TGTGCCAGCGCCTCACAGGGGGCCTATGGCTACACCTTC.

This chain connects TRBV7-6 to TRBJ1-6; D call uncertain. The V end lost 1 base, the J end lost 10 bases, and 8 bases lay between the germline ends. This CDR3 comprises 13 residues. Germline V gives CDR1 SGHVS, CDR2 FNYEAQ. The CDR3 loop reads CASSLEEASPLHF. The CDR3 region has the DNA TGTGCCAGCAGCTTAGAGGAGGCGTCACCCCTCCACTTT.

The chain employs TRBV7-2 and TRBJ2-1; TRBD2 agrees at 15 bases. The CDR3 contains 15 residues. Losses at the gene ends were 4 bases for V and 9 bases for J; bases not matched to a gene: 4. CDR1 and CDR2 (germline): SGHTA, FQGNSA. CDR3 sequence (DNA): TGTGCCAGCAGCTGGACTAGCGGGGGGGCAGGTGAGCAGTTCTTC. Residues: CASSWTSGGAGEQFF.

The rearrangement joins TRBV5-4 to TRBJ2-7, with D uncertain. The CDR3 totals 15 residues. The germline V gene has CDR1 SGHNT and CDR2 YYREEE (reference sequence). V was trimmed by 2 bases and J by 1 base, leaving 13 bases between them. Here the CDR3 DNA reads TGTGCCAGCAGCTTAGGATCCTACAGTTCCTACGAGCAGTACTTC. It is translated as CASSLGSYSSYEQYF.

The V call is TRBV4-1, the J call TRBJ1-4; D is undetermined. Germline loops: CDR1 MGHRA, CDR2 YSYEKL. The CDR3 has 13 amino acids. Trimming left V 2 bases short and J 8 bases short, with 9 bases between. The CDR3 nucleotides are TGCGCCAGCAGCCAATTTTTGGGCGAAAAACTGTTTTTT. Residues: CASSQFLGEKLFF.

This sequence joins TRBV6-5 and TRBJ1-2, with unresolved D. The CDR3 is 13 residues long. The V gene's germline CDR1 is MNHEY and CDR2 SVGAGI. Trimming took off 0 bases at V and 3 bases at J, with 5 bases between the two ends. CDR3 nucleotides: TGTGCCAGCAGTTACTCGTCGGACTATGGCTACACCTTC. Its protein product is CASSYSSDYGYTF.

CDR3: CASSLWDSRRNEQYF. CDR3 in DNA: TGTGCCAGCAGTTTATGGGACAGCCGAAGAAACGAGCAGTACTTC. The chain has TRBV28 and TRBJ2-7; tentative D call: TRBD1 (6 bases). The CDR3 has 15 residues. In germline, CDR1 is MDHEN, CDR2 SYDVKM. Deletions cut 0 bases from V and 5 bases from J, with 14 bases between.

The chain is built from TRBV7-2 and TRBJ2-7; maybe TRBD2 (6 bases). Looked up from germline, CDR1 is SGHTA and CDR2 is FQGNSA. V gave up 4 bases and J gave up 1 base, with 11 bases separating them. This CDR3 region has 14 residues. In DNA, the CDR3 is TGTGCCAGCAGCTACATAGCGGAATCCTACGAGCAGTACTTC. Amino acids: CASSYIAESYEQYF.

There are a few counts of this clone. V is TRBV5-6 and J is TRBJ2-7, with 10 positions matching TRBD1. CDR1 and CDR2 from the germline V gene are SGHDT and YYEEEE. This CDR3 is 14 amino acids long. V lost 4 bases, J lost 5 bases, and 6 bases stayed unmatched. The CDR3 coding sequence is TGTGCCAGCAGCACTCGGACAGGGGGGAACGAGCAGTACTTC. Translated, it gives CASSTRTGGNEQYF.

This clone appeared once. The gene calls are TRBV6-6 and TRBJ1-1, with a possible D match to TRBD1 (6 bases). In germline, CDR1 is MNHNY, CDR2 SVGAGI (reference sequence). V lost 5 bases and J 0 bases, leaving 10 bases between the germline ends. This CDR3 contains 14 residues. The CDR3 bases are TGTGCCAGCAGTCCCGGGACAATGAACACTGAAGCTTTCTTT. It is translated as CASSPGTMNTEAFF.

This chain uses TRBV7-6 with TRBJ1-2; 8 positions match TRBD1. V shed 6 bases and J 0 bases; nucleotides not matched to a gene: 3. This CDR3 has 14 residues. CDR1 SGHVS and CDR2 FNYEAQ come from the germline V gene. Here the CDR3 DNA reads TGTGCCAGCAGTGCGGGACAGGCTAACTATGGCTACACCTTC. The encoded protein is CASSAGQANYGYTF.

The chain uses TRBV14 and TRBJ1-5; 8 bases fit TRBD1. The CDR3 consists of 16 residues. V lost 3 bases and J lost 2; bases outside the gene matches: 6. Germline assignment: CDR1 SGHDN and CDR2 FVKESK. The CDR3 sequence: CASSHPRTGRNQPQHF. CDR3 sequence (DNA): TGTGCCAGCAGCCATCCAAGGACAGGGCGCAATCAGCCCCAGCATTTT.

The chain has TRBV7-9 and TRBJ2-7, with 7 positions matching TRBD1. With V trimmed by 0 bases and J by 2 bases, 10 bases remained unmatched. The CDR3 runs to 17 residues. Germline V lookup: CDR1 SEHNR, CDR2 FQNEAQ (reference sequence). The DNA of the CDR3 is TGTGCCAGCAGCTTAGCCGAATGGACAGGACCAACCTACGAGCAGTACTTC. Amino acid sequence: CASSLAEWTGPTYEQYF.

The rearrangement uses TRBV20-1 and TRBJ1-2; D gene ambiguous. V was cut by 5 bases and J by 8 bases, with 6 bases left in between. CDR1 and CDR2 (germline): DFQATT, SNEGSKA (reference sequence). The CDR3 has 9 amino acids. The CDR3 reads CSAAEGYTF. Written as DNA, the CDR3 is TGCAGTGCTGCGGAGGGCTACACCTTC.